These T cell receptor beta chains were read from a single sample in a study of T cells after yellow fever vaccination. TCRdb recomputed calls from the 5' RACE reads with MiXCR, one row per CDR3 protein. The sample lists some 500,000 distinct CDR3 sequences, 13% occurring once. This specimen consisted of PBMCs, obtained on the day of the yellow fever booster vaccination. The receptors were sampled from a man between 25 and 39 years old who received the YFV17D yellow fever vaccine. The CDR3 runs from the conserved cysteine through the conserved F or W. The order of the fields is J gene, V gene, clone size, D gene, CDR3 DNA, CDR3 protein. A D gene is named only where the DNA matches it firmly. A row's size may be missing; if present it is once, few, many or a size class.

TRBJ2-1 TRBV5-1 . TRBD2 TGCGCCAGCAGCGCGGGCGGGAGTAATGAGCAGTTCTTC CASSAGGSNEQFF
TRBJ2-6 TRBV6-5 few . TGTGCCAGCAGTTCGAACAGGGTCGGAAGTTCTGGGGCCAACGTCCTGACTTTC CASSSNRVGSSGANVLTF
TRBJ1-1 TRBV19 . . TGTGCCAGTAGTATTTTCCGGGACACTGAAGCTTTCTTT CASSIFRDTEAFF
TRBJ1-1 TRBV30 . TRBD1 TGTGCCTGGAGGGGACAGGGGAACGGTGAAGCTTTCTTT CAWRGQGNGEAFF
TRBJ1-5 TRBV6-1 . . TGTGCCAGCAGTGAATTTGGGTACGATCAGCCCCAGCATTTT CASSEFGYDQPQHF
TRBJ2-1 TRBV3-1 few . TGTGCCAGCAGACAACTAAATGTGGATGAGCAGTTCTTC CASRQLNVDEQFF
TRBJ2-2 TRBV6-5 . . TGTGCCAGCATGTCGGCCGGGGAGCTGTTTTTT CASMSAGELFF
TRBJ2-7 TRBV28 . TRBD1 TGTGCCAGCAGTCCCTTCATCGCGGCAGGGGGTCTAGAGCAGTACTTC CASSPFIAAGGLEQYF
TRBJ2-3 TRBV10-2 few TRBD2 TGCGCCAGCAGTCCCGGGACTAGCGGGATGGATACGCAGTATTTT CASSPGTSGMDTQYF
TRBJ2-2 TRBV4-1 . . TGCGCCAGCAGCCAAGACCCTCCTGACCGATACTGGGAGGCTCGGACCGGGGAGCTGTTTTTT CASSQDPPDRYWEARTGELFF
TRBJ2-7 TRBV6-1 . . TGTGCCAGCAGTGAAGGCGAATTCTACGAGCAGTACTTC CASSEGEFYEQYF
TRBJ2-3 TRBV5-5 few . TGTGCCAGCTTGGCGGGTCAGGTCCCAGATACGCAGTATTTT CASLAGQVPDTQYF
TRBJ2-5 TRBV18 . TRBD2 TGTGCCAGCTCACCACAGCGGGGAGAGACCCAGTACTTC CASSPQRGETQYF
TRBJ2-7 TRBV12-3/TRBV12-4 few . TGTGCCAGCAGTTTGGGTCCGGGTCTCTTTTACGAGCAGTACTTC CASSLGPGLFYEQYF
TRBJ2-1 TRBV10-2 few . TGCGCCAGCAGAGAAAGAGATGAGCAGTTCTTC CASRERDEQFF
TRBJ2-5 TRBV5-1 . TRBD1 TGCGCCAGCAGTCACAGGGGGCTCCAAGAGACCCAGTACTTC CASSHRGLQETQYF
TRBJ2-2 TRBV20-1 few . TGCAGTGCTATCAGGGGTTGGGCCGGGGAGCTGTTTTTT CSAIRGWAGELFF
TRBJ2-5 TRBV10-3 few . TGTGCCATCAGTGATGAGGGAAGCCAGAAGACCCAGTACTTC CAISDEGSQKTQYF
TRBJ2-1 TRBV11-2 few TRBD2 TGTGCCAGCAGTTCAAGCGGGAGGGGAAGGAATGAGCAGTTCTTC CASSSSGRGRNEQFF
TRBJ2-5 TRBV7-8 . . TGTGCCAGCGCGACGGGACACCTGCCAGCGGAGACCCAGTACTTC CASATGHLPAETQYF
TRBJ1-1 TRBV7-4 . . TGTGCCAGCAGCCATTCCTTCCTAGGGGGCACTGAAGCTTTCTTT CASSHSFLGGTEAFF